The rows below give T cell receptor beta chains drawn from one sample of a study of blood T cell repertoires in COVID-19. The assay was immunoSEQ multiplex PCR, and TCRdb's table has in-frame clones only and misses some. The repertoire has 250,000 to 300,000 clones, approximately 86% of them found once; the top ten carry less than 4.5%. Specimen: peripheral blood. The receptors here all came from a man in his late teens or twenties with active or convalescent COVID-19. Both conserved end residues are part of each CDR3. The D gene is left open where the match is weak. The size entry is marked missing in some rows and otherwise reads once, few, many or a size class.

j_gene,abundance,d_gene,v_gene,CDR3nt,CDR3aa
TRBJ1-1,.,.,TRBV18,TGTGCCAGCTCCTATGACAGTCAGCCTCACTCGGGGGGGACTTTCTTT,CASSYDSQPHSGGTFF
TRBJ1-6,.,.,TRBV3-1/TRBV3-2,TGTGCCAGCGGTCCTGACTATCCCCTCCACTTT,CASGPDYPLHF
TRBJ2-3,.,.,TRBV5-6,TGTGCCAGCAGCCGCGGAGCTGTCACAGATACGCAGTATTTT,CASSRGAVTDTQYF
TRBJ1-1,.,TRBD1,TRBV18,TGTGCCAGCTCACTTGGGACAGGGAGGTGGGACACTGAAGCTTTCTTT,CASSLGTGRWDTEAFF
TRBJ1-5,.,.,TRBV6-5,TGTGCCAGCACAAGGGGTTTTAGCAATCAGCCCCAGCATTTT,CASTRGFSNQPQHF
TRBJ1-1,once,.,TRBV15,TGTGCCACCAGCAGAGATCTAGGGAGTCGCACTGAAGCTTTCTTT,CATSRDLGSRTEAFF
TRBJ2-5,.,.,TRBV18,TGTGCCAGCTCTCTGTGGCGTGGGGCCCAACTAGAGACCCAGTACTTC,CASSLWRGAQLETQYF
TRBJ2-5,.,.,TRBV27,TGTGCCAGCAGTTTATGGGGAGGGGGTGAGACCCAGTACTTC,CASSLWGGGETQYF
TRBJ1-6,.,.,TRBV5-5,TGTGCCAGTAATGAATTAGTGCATTCACCCCTCCACTTT,CASNELVHSPLHF
TRBJ1-1,.,TRBD1,TRBV7-6,TGTGCCAGCAGCTTAGGGACAGGCCTGAACACTGAAGCTTTCTTT,CASSLGTGLNTEAFF
TRBJ1-5,.,.,TRBV3-1/TRBV3-2,TGTGCCAGCAGCGACGGACTAAATCAGCCCCAGCATTTT,CASSDGLNQPQHF
TRBJ1-1,.,.,TRBV27,TGTGCCAGCAGGGCCCACCCGGGGGGGCGGGCTTTCTTT,CASRAHPGGRAFF
TRBJ2-7,.,TRBD1,TRBV6-5,TGTGCCAGCAGTTTTGGGACAGGGAACGGCGAGCAGTACTTC,CASSFGTGNGEQYF
TRBJ1-3,.,.,TRBV28,TGTGCCAGCGGGCCCGGGACACTACTCCCTGGAAACACCATATATTTT,CASGPGTLLPGNTIYF
TRBJ2-1,once,TRBD2,TRBV4-1,TGCGCCAGCAGCCAAGACCTGAGCGGGACCCTGAGAAATGAGCAGTTCTTC,CASSQDLSGTLRNEQFF
TRBJ2-6,.,TRBD2,TRBV6-6,TGTGCCAGCAGTCCTGAATTCAGGGGACTAGCGGGAGAATCTGGGGCCAACGTCCTGACTTTC,CASSPEFRGLAGESGANVLTF
TRBJ1-3,.,.,TRBV24-1,TGTGCCACCAGTGATTTGGAGTTAAACACCATATATTTT,CATSDLELNTIYF
TRBJ2-4,.,.,TRBV29-1,TGCAGCGTTGTCCGGGGGTTAAATAACATTCAGTACTTC,CSVVRGLNNIQYF
TRBJ1-2,.,TRBD1,TRBV5-1,TGCGCCAGCGGCGCGGACAGGCGATATGGCTACACCTTC,CASGADRRYGYTF
TRBJ2-1,once,TRBD2,TRBV5-1,TGCGCCAGCAGCCTAGCGGGAGTGGGATTTAGTGAGCAGTTCTTC,CASSLAGVGFSEQFF
TRBJ1-1,.,TRBD1,TRBV19,TGTGCCAGTAGTATAGCGGACAGGGGCAGGACTGAAGCTTTCTTT,CASSIADRGRTEAFF
TRBJ2-7,.,.,TRBV9,TGTGCCAGCAGCTTTAGAAATTCCGGCGAGCAGTACTTC,CASSFRNSGEQYF
TRBJ2-1,.,.,TRBV5-8,TGTGCCAGCAGCACGACCGGAGGGCCGTACTACAATGAGCAGTTCTTC,CASSTTGGPYYNEQFF
TRBJ2-7,.,.,TRBV4-2,TGTGCCAGCAGCCAAGAAGAGCCCCCGTGGGAGCAGTACTTC,CASSQEEPPWEQYF
TRBJ1-5,.,TRBD1,TRBV6-5,TGTGCCAGCAGGAAGGGACAGGGAAAACAGCCCCAGCATTTT,CASRKGQGKQPQHF
TRBJ2-3,.,TRBD2,TRBV5-1,TGCGCCAGCAGCCCCTTAGCGGGGGGGAACACAGATACGCAGTATTTT,CASSPLAGGNTDTQYF
TRBJ1-2,.,.,TRBV4-1,TGCGCCAGCAGCCTGCCGGGTAGGCCTGACTATGGCTACACCTTC,CASSLPGRPDYGYTF
TRBJ2-5,once,.,TRBV20-1,TGCAGTGCTATACAGCAAGAGACCCAGTACTTC,CSAIQQETQYF
TRBJ2-3,.,.,TRBV10-3,TGTGCCATCAGCCAGGGAACAGATACGCAGTATTTT,CAISQGTDTQYF
TRBJ2-2,.,.,TRBV29-1,TGCAGCGTTGATGCTGGGGGCCGGACCGGGGAGCTGTTTTTT,CSVDAGGRTGELFF
TRBJ2-7,.,.,TRBV3-1/TRBV3-2,TGTGCCAGCAGCCAGTTCAGCGGAGACTACGAGCAGTACTTC,CASSQFSGDYEQYF
TRBJ1-1,.,.,TRBV12-3/TRBV12-4,TGTGCCAGCAGTTTTGGGCAGTTTGAAGCTTTCTTT,CASSFGQFEAFF
TRBJ1-5,once,TRBD1,TRBV28,TGTGCCAGCAGTTACAGGGGGCCCTATCAGCCCCAGCATTTT,CASSYRGPYQPQHF
TRBJ2-1,.,.,TRBV11-2,TGTGCCAGCAGCTTAGGGCCCACTTGGGCCGATGAGCAGTTCTTC,CASSLGPTWADEQFF
TRBJ1-1,.,.,TRBV5-4,TGTGCCAGCAGCTTGGACATGGCAGGGGTTAACGGGGTTGAAGCTTTCTTT,CASSLDMAGVNGVEAFF
TRBJ1-1,.,.,TRBV9,TGTGCCAGCAGCGTAGAGATTGGCGGTGAAGCTTTCTTT,CASSVEIGGEAFF
TRBJ2-2,.,TRBD1,TRBV24-1,TGTGCCACCAGTGATAGCCGGACAGGTAACACCGGGGAGCTGTTTTTT,CATSDSRTGNTGELFF
TRBJ1-6,.,TRBD1,TRBV5-1,TGCGCCAGCAGCAACCCGGGACAGGGAGGATGGGGAAATTCACCCCTCCACTTT,CASSNPGQGGWGNSPLHF
TRBJ1-1,.,TRBD1,TRBV18,TGTGCCAGCTCACCTCGGACAGGATCAAACGCTGAAGCTTTCTTT,CASSPRTGSNAEAFF
TRBJ2-5,.,.,TRBV18,TGTGCCAGCTCACCGGGAGCAGGGGTCGAGACCCAGTACTTC,CASSPGAGVETQYF
TRBJ2-1,.,TRBD2,TRBV24-1,TGTGCCACCAGTGATGATTCACTAGCGGGAGGCAATGAGCAGTTCTTC,CATSDDSLAGGNEQFF
TRBJ2-7,.,.,TRBV2,TGTGCCAGCAGTGAAGCGAGGGTCCACGAGCAGTACTTC,CASSEARVHEQYF
TRBJ2-1,.,TRBD2,TRBV25-1,TGTGCCAGCAGTGACCCCCCGTCAGCGGGAGGGCATGGCGAGCAGTTCTTC,CASSDPPSAGGHGEQFF
TRBJ2-4,.,TRBD2,TRBV3-1/TRBV3-2,TGTGCCAGCAGCCAAGGAGATAGCGGGGGGGCGGCCAAAAACATTCAGTACTTC,CASSQGDSGGAAKNIQYF
TRBJ2-7,.,.,TRBV12-3/TRBV12-4,TGTGCCAGCAGCGCTACCTACGAGCAGTACTTC,CASSATYEQYF
TRBJ1-2,.,.,TRBV28,TGTGCCAGCAGACAGGGTTTGAATGGCTACACCTTC,CASRQGLNGYTF
TRBJ2-5,.,.,TRBV7-3,TGTGCCAGCAGCTTAGGGGGGGCCGGTGTAGAGACCCAGTACTTC,CASSLGGAGVETQYF
TRBJ2-7,.,TRBD2,TRBV5-6,TGTGCCAGCAGGGGACTAGCGGGAGTTGGCTACGAGCAGTACTTC,CASRGLAGVGYEQYF
TRBJ1-1,.,.,TRBV9,TGTGCCAGCAGCGTAGGAAGTTCGGTATCCAACACTGAAGCTTTCTTT,CASSVGSSVSNTEAFF
TRBJ2-1,once,.,TRBV5-1,TGCGCCAGCAGTTTCACCGGGACACCAAACAATGAGCAGTTCTTC,CASSFTGTPNNEQFF
TRBJ1-2,.,TRBD1,TRBV9,TGTGCCAGCAGGGATAACAGGGGCTATGGCTACACCTTC,CASRDNRGYGYTF
TRBJ2-3,.,TRBD1,TRBV23-1,TGCGCCAGCAGTCAATCGGGACAGCATACAGATACGCAGTATTTT,CASSQSGQHTDTQYF
TRBJ2-1,.,TRBD2,TRBV19,TGTGCCAGTAGTATTGCCCTAGCGGGAGGCTTTGAGCAGTTCTTC,CASSIALAGGFEQFF
TRBJ2-5,.,.,TRBV6-2/TRBV6-3,TGTGCCAGCAGTTACGAGAGGAGAGAGACCCAGTACTTC,CASSYERRETQYF
TRBJ1-1,.,.,TRBV19,TGTGCCAGTAGTATAGAGGGCAGGGGAACTGAAGCTTTCTTT,CASSIEGRGTEAFF